These T cell receptor beta chains were read from a single sample in a study of blood T cells in healthy people across ages. Using its own MiXCR run on the 5' RACE reads, TCRdb lists one record per CDR3 protein. Of under 1,000,000 distinct CDR3 sequences listed, around 36% are singletons. The sample consisted of blood. All receptors derive from a man aged 18 to 29 in good health. Each CDR3 is given with its conserved first and last residue. The order of the fields is V gene, D gene, clone size, J gene, CDR3 protein, CDR3 DNA. A D gene is named only where the DNA matches it firmly. Size values are once, few and many counts, or a class for expanded clones, and some rows have none.

v_call: TRBV7-2
d_call: TRBD2
clone_size: many
j_call: TRBJ2-7
cdr3_aa: CASSPFGGGNSYEQYF
cdr3_nt: TGTGCCAGCAGCCCATTTGGGGGAGGGAATTCCTACGAGCAGTACTTC

v_call: TRBV2
d_call: .
clone_size: .
j_call: TRBJ2-5
cdr3_aa: CASTRGQAPYNEQYF
cdr3_nt: TGTGCCAGCACCAGGGGCCAAGCCCCTTACAATGAGCAGTACTTC

v_call: TRBV20-1
d_call: .
clone_size: .
j_call: TRBJ1-2
cdr3_aa: CSAGQRAFNYGYTF
cdr3_nt: TGCAGTGCTGGACAGAGGGCGTTTAACTATGGCTACACCTTC

v_call: TRBV18
d_call: .
clone_size: few
j_call: TRBJ2-7
cdr3_aa: CASSPPKTEPYEQYF
cdr3_nt: TGTGCCAGCTCACCACCCAAAACCGAGCCCTACGAGCAGTACTTC

v_call: TRBV20-1
d_call: .
clone_size: .
j_call: TRBJ1-1
cdr3_aa: CSARPGPPGREAFF
cdr3_nt: TGCAGTGCTAGGCCGGGGCCCCCGGGCCGTGAAGCTTTCTTT

v_call: TRBV6-5
d_call: TRBD1
clone_size: .
j_call: TRBJ2-7
cdr3_aa: CASSFPLRDRGSYEQYF
cdr3_nt: TGTGCCAGCAGTTTTCCTCTCCGGGACAGGGGATCCTACGAGCAGTACTTC

v_call: TRBV12-3/TRBV12-4
d_call: .
clone_size: .
j_call: TRBJ2-4
cdr3_aa: CASSLGTRQHKNIQYF
cdr3_nt: TGTGCCAGCAGTCTGGGGACCCGTCAACATAAAAACATTCAGTACTTC

v_call: TRBV7-3
d_call: .
clone_size: many
j_call: TRBJ2-5
cdr3_aa: CASSLTREETQYF
cdr3_nt: TGTGCCAGCAGCCTTACCAGGGAAGAGACCCAGTACTTC

v_call: TRBV10-3
d_call: TRBD1
clone_size: .
j_call: TRBJ1-2
cdr3_aa: CAISESRGPDYGYTF
cdr3_nt: TGTGCCATCAGTGAGTCAAGGGGGCCTGACTATGGCTACACCTTC

v_call: TRBV5-1
d_call: .
clone_size: .
j_call: TRBJ2-3
cdr3_aa: CVSSPAIGVGADTQYF
cdr3_nt: TGCGTCAGCAGCCCTGCCATCGGGGTGGGAGCAGATACGCAGTATTTT

v_call: TRBV7-2
d_call: .
clone_size: .
j_call: TRBJ2-5
cdr3_aa: CASSLRGSVYVPETQYF
cdr3_nt: TGTGCCAGCAGCTTAAGGGGTTCCGTATATGTCCCAGAGACCCAGTACTTC

v_call: TRBV29-1
d_call: .
clone_size: few
j_call: TRBJ2-1
cdr3_aa: CSVAPVLRANEQFF
cdr3_nt: TGCAGCGTTGCCCCGGTTTTGAGGGCTAACGAGCAGTTCTTC

v_call: TRBV6-2/TRBV6-3
d_call: TRBD1
clone_size: .
j_call: TRBJ1-2
cdr3_aa: CASSGTARFYPYGYTF
cdr3_nt: TGTGCCAGTTCCGGGACAGCGCGATTCTACCCCTATGGCTACACCTTC

v_call: TRBV10-3
d_call: TRBD2
clone_size: .
j_call: TRBJ2-1
cdr3_aa: CAIRTSSGEQFF
cdr3_nt: TGTGCCATCAGGACTAGCTCTGGTGAGCAGTTCTTC

v_call: TRBV12-3/TRBV12-4
d_call: .
clone_size: many
j_call: TRBJ2-3
cdr3_aa: CASRGRVDTQYF
cdr3_nt: TGTGCCAGCAGGGGTAGGGTGGATACGCAGTATTTT

v_call: TRBV5-5
d_call: TRBD1
clone_size: .
j_call: TRBJ2-3
cdr3_aa: CASSTGTDLNQPQYF
cdr3_nt: TGTGCCAGCAGCACCGGGACAGATCTAAATCAGCCCCAGTATTTT

v_call: TRBV20-1
d_call: .
clone_size: .
j_call: TRBJ2-5
cdr3_aa: CSAIRGLQETQYF
cdr3_nt: TGCAGTGCTATAAGGGGACTGCAAGAGACCCAGTACTTC

v_call: TRBV29-1
d_call: .
clone_size: many
j_call: TRBJ2-1
cdr3_aa: CSVEEWRLNEQFF
cdr3_nt: TGCAGCGTTGAAGAGTGGCGCCTCAATGAGCAGTTCTTC

v_call: TRBV11-2
d_call: TRBD2
clone_size: .
j_call: TRBJ2-3
cdr3_aa: CASSRQRGLTDTQYF
cdr3_nt: TGTGCCAGCAGCCGACAGCGGGGGTTGACAGATACGCAGTATTTT

v_call: TRBV20-1
d_call: .
clone_size: few
j_call: TRBJ2-7
cdr3_aa: CSARAPHPYNEQYF
cdr3_nt: TGCAGTGCTAGGGCCCCCCACCCTTACAATGAGCAGTACTTC

v_call: TRBV7-9
d_call: .
clone_size: .
j_call: TRBJ1-1
cdr3_aa: CASSPRLVSGGNTEAFF
cdr3_nt: TGTGCCAGCAGCCCCCGATTGGTCTCTGGGGGGAACACTGAAGCTTTCTTT

v_call: TRBV7-2
d_call: .
clone_size: few
j_call: TRBJ2-2
cdr3_aa: CASSFRGIEELFF
cdr3_nt: TGTGCCAGCAGCTTTCGGGGGATTGAGGAGCTGTTTTTT

v_call: TRBV2
d_call: .
clone_size: .
j_call: TRBJ2-2
cdr3_aa: CASRRTAMTGELFF
cdr3_nt: TGTGCCAGCAGGAGAACAGCTATGACCGGGGAGCTGTTTTTT

v_call: TRBV7-2
d_call: .
clone_size: .
j_call: TRBJ2-2
cdr3_aa: CASSQTPMNTGELFF
cdr3_nt: TGTGCCAGCAGCCAAACACCTATGAACACCGGGGAGCTGTTTTTT

v_call: TRBV3-1
d_call: .
clone_size: .
j_call: TRBJ2-1
cdr3_aa: CASSGAGAQQFF
cdr3_nt: TGTGCCAGCAGCGGTGCAGGGGCCCAGCAGTTCTTC

v_call: TRBV29-1
d_call: .
clone_size: few
j_call: TRBJ2-3
cdr3_aa: CSAPLGRDTDTQYF
cdr3_nt: TGCAGCGCCCCCCTAGGGAGAGACACAGATACGCAGTATTTT